Presented here are 7 T cell receptor beta chains from one specimen sequenced in a study of blood T cells in healthy people across ages. A sample-barcoded 5' primer and a J-beta primer mix were used in a second PCR of roughly 7 to 11 cycles. TCRdb reprocessed the 5' RACE reads with MiXCR, giving one entry per CDR3 protein. This sample has 800,000 to 1,000,000 distinct CDR3 sequences; around 49% occur once, and the top ten carry around an eighth. Sequenced: blood. Receptors were obtained from a young man in good health.

The chain couples TRBV6-5 to TRBJ2-3; 8 bases are a match to TRBD2. V was pared by 3 bases and J by 4 bases, with 3 bases of the junction left unmatched. Germline CDR1 reads MNHEY; CDR2 reads SVGAGI. CDR3 length: 14 residues. CDR3 bases: TGTGCCAGCAGTTATTCGGGACTAGCAGATACGCAGTATTTT. This codes for CASSYSGLADTQYF.

The chain carries TRBV4-1 and TRBJ1-2; TRBD1 aligns across 8 bases. Germline values: CDR1 MGHRA, CDR2 YSYEKL. V dropped 5 bases and J dropped 8; count of bases not matched to a gene: 10. The CDR3 is made up of 14 amino acids. For the CDR3, the DNA is TGCGCCAGCAGCTCGGCAGGACAGGGTGACGGCTACACCTTC. The encoded protein is CASSSAGQGDGYTF.

The chain joins TRBV25-1 to TRBJ1-4, with D tentatively TRBD1 (6 bases). CDR1 and CDR2 (germline): MGHDK, SYGVNS. The CDR3 runs 15 residues. Deletions cut 8 bases from V and 0 bases from J, with 13 bases between. Written as DNA, the CDR3 is TGTGCCAGCGCGACTGCAGGGGCAACTAATGAAAAACTGTTTTTT. It codes for CASATAGATNEKLFF.

In this sample, this clonotype turned up a few times. V usage is TRBV27 and J usage is TRBJ1-3; no clear D. CDR3 length: 15 amino acids. Trimming shortened V by 2 bases and J by 0 bases, and 8 bases separated the two germline ends. Germline V gives CDR1 MNHEY, CDR2 SMNVEV (reference sequence). The CDR3 nucleotides read TGTGCCAGCAGTTTAGGCAGAGCCTCTGGAAACACCATATATTTT. Its protein is CASSLGRASGNTIYF.

This clonotype was seen more than once but under ten times. The chain employs TRBV5-4 and TRBJ2-7; 9 bases match TRBD2. This CDR3 contains 15 residues. CDR1 and CDR2 from the germline V gene are SGHNT and YYREEE (reference sequence). Losses at the gene ends were 1 base for V and 1 base for J; bases not matched to a gene: 3. This CDR3 is CASSLLSGGSYEQYF. The CDR3 bases are TGTGCCAGCAGCTTGCTTAGCGGGGGATCCTACGAGCAGTACTTC. Full variable domain (outside the CDR3, taken from reference TRBV5-4 and TRBJ2-7): ETGVTQSPTHLIKTRGQQVTLRCSSQSGHNTVSWYQQALGQGPQFIFQYYREEENGRGNFPPRFSGLQFPNYSSELNVNALELDDSALYLCASSLLSGGSYEQYFGPGTRLTVT.

The V gene is TRBV7-2, the J gene TRBJ2-1; perhaps TRBD2 as D (6 bases). The CDR3 loop spans 16 amino acids. V was shortened by 5 bases and J by 12 bases, with 26 bases between the two germline ends. CDR1 and CDR2 from the germline V gene are SGHTA and FQGNSA. This CDR3 is CASSRVLGLTSHGQFF. In DNA form, the CDR3 reads TGTGCCAGCAGCCGGGTTTTGGGACTCACGAGCCATGGGCAGTTCTTC.

This clonotype was seen only once. The chain uses TRBV24-1 and TRBJ1-1; 7 bases are a match to TRBD1. The CDR3 is 13 amino acids. V gave up 4 bases and J gave up 9 bases; unmatched junction bases: 7. The germline gives CDR1 KGHDR, CDR2 SFDVKD. This chain's CDR3 is CATSEPGTAKAFF. In DNA, the CDR3 is TGTGCCACCAGTGAACCTGGGACAGCCAAAGCTTTCTTT.